This T cell receptor beta chain comes out of a study of lymphopenia after photon versus proton radiotherapy. Germline V gene sequence: CDR1 MDHEN, CDR2 SYDVKM. V lost 2 bases to trimming and J lost 14 bases; unmatched junction nucleotides: 11. The CDR3 length is 14 residues. This table comes from immunoSEQ multiplex PCR, and its TCRdb copy is limited to in-frame clones, with some not included. The table has 77,000 or so clones, around 82% seen once. The V gene is TRBV28, the J gene TRBJ1-2; 10 bases are shared with TRBD1. Specimen: peripheral blood, collected from a patient treated with proton-based radiotherapy. The source is a man aged 60 to 69 with pancreatic cancer. The CDR3: CASSLDRTGGLRTF. CDR3 nucleotide sequence: TGTGCCAGCAGTTTAGATCGGACAGGGGGATTGAGGACCTTC.